Listed below are T cell receptor beta chains from one sample, sequenced in a study of beta chain features in type 1 diabetes. Sequencing was performed with immunoSEQ multiplex PCR; in TCRdb, only in-frame clones are kept and a portion is missing. The table lists around 130,000 clones, less than 20% of them singletons, with 2% to 2.5% in the top ten. The sequenced sample consisted of central memory CD4+ T cells from blood. These TCRs come from a man in his thirties or forties with type 1 diabetes. CDR3s include the opening cysteine and the closing phenylalanine or tryptophan.

v_gene,j_gene,CDR3aa
TRBV14,TRBJ2-7,CASSRSGQLQYF
TRBV7-2,TRBJ2-3,CASNSLTMSDTQYF
TRBV29-1,TRBJ1-2,CSVSLDSPGYGYTF
TRBV5-4,TRBJ1-2,CASSEKVVDYGYTF
TRBV6-1,TRBJ1-5,CASSTRDILVQPQHF
TRBV29-1,TRBJ1-2,CSVEGPADFLGGYTF
TRBV14,TRBJ1-1,CASSPRVLGVAEAFF
TRBV9,TRBJ2-3,CASSPLVAGTSTDTQYF
TRBV7-9,TRBJ2-5,CASRKGSYLPRETQYF
TRBV5-1,TRBJ1-1,CASSVGQGGTEAFF
TRBV28,TRBJ2-2,CASSLGAANTGELFF
TRBV6-1,TRBJ2-3,CASRVGQSPTDTQYF
TRBV18,TRBJ2-5,CASSPGRPQETQYF
TRBV10-3,TRBJ1-6,CAITRQATSPLHF
TRBV2,TRBJ1-2,CASSERTGYNYGYTF
TRBV5-1,TRBJ2-3,CASSPGQADTQYF
TRBV2,TRBJ1-2,CASRVRQGADGYTF